Below are 25 T cell receptor beta chains sequenced from a single sample in a study of T-cell reconstitution after alpha-beta-depleted transplantation in children. Using unique molecular identifiers, the investigators prepared the TCRbeta library. TCRdb reanalysed the PCR reads using MiXCR and keeps one entry per CDR3 protein. The sample contains 480,000 or so distinct CDR3 sequences, roughly a tenth of which appear only once. The source material was PBMCs, sampled before TCRalphabeta/CD19-depleted stem cell transplant. The receptor source for this set is a child aged 2-15 years with inherited bone marrow failure, due to receive a stem cell transplant.

There are a few counts of this clonotype. This rearrangement joins TRBV4-2 to TRBJ2-7; TRBD2 is a possible D gene (5 bases). From germline, CDR1 is LGHNA and CDR2 YNFKEQ. V shed 5 bases and J shed 6 bases, with 17 bases lying between them. The CDR3 has 14 amino acids. In DNA, the CDR3 is TGTGCCAGCAGCGAGGGCAGAGCGTCGTCCGAGCAGTACTTC. It specifies CASSEGRASSEQYF.

This clonotype has at least ten counts. This rearrangement joins TRBV15 to TRBJ2-5; either TRBD1 or TRBD2 may supply D (6 bases each). This CDR3 region has 14 residues. Germline V gene data show CDR1 as LNHNV and CDR2 as YYDKDF (reference sequence). V lost 3 bases and J 5 bases, leaving 13 bases between the germline ends. The CDR3 nucleotides are TGTGCCACCAGCAGGGGGGGCCGGGGTGAGACCCAGTACTTC. The encoded protein is CATSRGGRGETQYF.

In its sample, this clonotype was seen many times. V usage is TRBV27 and J usage is TRBJ2-7, with TRBD2 matching 8 bases. J was trimmed by 3 bases and V by 2 bases; bases with no gene match: 9. The CDR3 is made up of 16 amino acids. CDR1 and CDR2 (germline): MNHEY, SMNVEV (reference sequence). The CDR3 here is CASSLLAGQGSYEQYF. The CDR3 region has the DNA TGTGCCAGCAGTTTACTAGCGGGTCAGGGGAGCTACGAGCAGTACTTC.

There are many counts of this clonotype. The chain links TRBV12-3 or TRBV12-4 to TRBJ2-7; D is possibly TRBD2 (5 bases). The V end lost 1 base, the J end lost 6 bases, and 10 bases lay between the germline ends. This CDR3 comprises 13 residues. CDR3 nucleotides: TGTGCCAGCAGTTTAGTACTCGGAGGCGAGCAGTACTTC. Translating it yields CASSLVLGGEQYF.

This clonotype was detected only a few times. The chain combines TRBV20-1 with TRBJ2-3, with 13 bases fitting TRBD2. V was clipped by 5 bases and J by 5 bases; unmatched bases: 13. Germline loops: CDR1 DFQATT, CDR2 SNEGSKA (reference sequence). CDR3 size: 17 residues. CDR3 sequence reads: CSAYDSLAGGPKDTQYF. The CDR3 DNA reads as TGCAGTGCTTATGATTCACTAGCGGGAGGGCCAAAAGATACGCAGTATTTT.

There are many counts of this clonotype. The gene calls are TRBV20-1 and TRBJ2-3; 8 nucleotides match TRBD2. V shed 2 bases and J 6 bases; nucleotides not matched to a gene: 10. This CDR3 spans 15 amino acids. Looked up from germline, CDR1 is DFQATT and CDR2 is SNEGSKA (reference sequence). CDR3 residues: CSARLSGTRSDTQYF. The CDR3 nucleotides read TGCAGTGCTAGACTTAGCGGGACCCGCTCCGATACGCAGTATTTT.

The chain employs TRBV5-5 and TRBJ1-5; 11 bases map to TRBD1. The CDR3 consists of 16 residues. Trimming cost V 5 bases and J 5 bases; bases outside gene matches: 9. In germline, CDR1 is SGHKS, CDR2 YYEKEE (reference sequence). The CDR3 region is CASSPGQGARYQPQHF. The CDR3 nucleotides read TGTGCCAGCAGTCCCGGACAGGGGGCAAGGTATCAGCCCCAGCATTTT.

This clonotype occurred many times. V and J are TRBV25-1 and TRBJ2-5; D perhaps matches TRBD1 (5 bases). The CDR3 contains 15 residues. The germline V and J ends were trimmed by 2 bases and 2 bases, with 12 bases remaining between them. Germline CDR1 reads MGHDK; CDR2 reads SYGVNS. The CDR3 loop reads CASSEGIDRQETQYF. The CDR3 nucleotides are TGTGCCAGCAGTGAAGGAATAGACAGACAAGAGACCCAGTACTTC.

V and J are TRBV18 and TRBJ2-1, with 8 bases fitting TRBD1. Unmatched junction bases numbered 2, after V lost 3 bases and J lost 10 bases. The germline gives CDR1 KGHSH, CDR2 LQKENI. This CDR3 spans 12 amino acids. For the CDR3, the DNA is TGTGCCAGCTCACCCGACAGGGGCGAGCAGTTCTTC. Translating it yields CASSPDRGEQFF.

This clonotype was observed many times. The chain links TRBV27 to TRBJ2-3; D is unclear. V lost 7 bases, J lost 4 bases, and 9 bases lay in between. Germline V gives CDR1 MNHEY, CDR2 SMNVEV (reference sequence). The CDR3 consists of 12 residues. CDR3 bases: TGTGCCAGCAAGAACCAGGCAGATACGCAGTATTTT. As protein: CASKNQADTQYF.

This chain joins TRBV29-1 and TRBJ2-1; the match to TRBD1 covers 7 bases. CDR1 and CDR2 (germline): SQVTM, ANQGSEA. V lost 7 bases and J lost 6; bases outside the gene matches: 9. The CDR3 has 13 residues. The CDR3 sequence: CSGTGTEGNEQFF. The CDR3 DNA follows: TGCAGCGGGACCGGGACAGAGGGCAATGAGCAGTTCTTC.

This clonotype was seen at least ten times. The chain joins TRBV29-1 to TRBJ2-1; D possibly uses TRBD1 or TRBD2 (5 bases each). This CDR3 contains 16 residues. V was shortened by 4 bases and J by 0 bases, with 16 bases between the two germline ends. Germline loops: CDR1 SQVTM, CDR2 ANQGSEA. CDR3: CSVVGRKTTSYNEQFF. CDR3 bases: TGCAGCGTTGTGGGACGTAAGACAACCTCCTACAATGAGCAGTTCTTC.

The V and J genes are TRBV12-3 or TRBV12-4 and TRBJ2-1, with TRBD2 identical over 9 bases. The CDR3 consists of 14 residues. Trimming removed 4 bases from V and 15 bases from J; junction bases left unmatched: 13. The CDR3 spells CASSSLGGRGGLFF. DNA for the CDR3: TGTGCCAGCAGTTCCCTCGGGGGGCGGGGGGGGTTGTTCTTC.

This chain links TRBV6-6 with TRBJ1-1; perhaps TRBD1 as D (5 bases). From germline, CDR1 is MNHNY and CDR2 SVGAGI (reference sequence). The length of the CDR3 is 13 residues. V lost 6 bases, J lost 1 base, and 9 bases lay in between. The CDR3 spells CASRGHQNTEAFF. The DNA of the CDR3 is TGTGCCAGCAGAGGACACCAGAACACTGAAGCTTTCTTT.

This clonotype was detected only a few times. This rearrangement joins TRBV5-1 to TRBJ1-1; D might be TRBD1 (6 bases). Germline V gives CDR1 SGHRS, CDR2 YFSETQ. The CDR3 is made up of 15 amino acids. Trimming shortened V by 4 bases and J by 4 bases, and 17 bases separated the two germline ends. CDR3 nucleotide sequence: TGCGCCAGCAGCACATCTCTCCGGGGGCTCACTGAAGCTTTCTTT. It translates to CASSTSLRGLTEAFF.

This clonotype was picked up many times. This chain joins TRBV30 and TRBJ2-2, with TRBD2 matching over 11 bases. From germline, CDR1 is GTSNPN and CDR2 SVGIG (reference sequence). The CDR3 is 17 residues long. With V trimmed by 0 bases and J by 5 bases, 8 bases remained unmatched. The CDR3 protein is CAWSVWLAGGSTGELFF. For the CDR3, the DNA is TGTGCCTGGAGTGTTTGGCTAGCGGGAGGTTCGACCGGGGAGCTGTTTTTT.

The chain is built from TRBV20-1 and TRBJ1-2, with D hard to call. V was cut by 3 bases and J by 2 bases, with 7 bases left in between. This CDR3 spans 12 amino acids. Germline CDR1 is DFQATT and CDR2 is SNEGSKA (reference sequence). The DNA for the CDR3 is TGCAGTGCTAGTCCCCTAAACTATGGCTACACCTTC. Its translation is CSASPLNYGYTF.

The sample holds many counts of this clonotype. The chain has TRBV5-1 and TRBJ2-3; 7 bases line up with TRBD2. V was clipped by 0 bases and J by 2 bases; unmatched bases: 6. The CDR3 length is 16 residues. Germline values: CDR1 SGHRS, CDR2 YFSETQ. In nucleotides, the CDR3 is TGCGCCAGCAGCTTGGAGCCAGCGGGGCCCACAGATACGCAGTATTTT. The encoded protein is CASSLEPAGPTDTQYF.

This clonotype was seen a handful of times. The chain carries TRBV11-1 and TRBJ2-1; 9 positions match TRBD1. Germline V CDR1 and CDR2: SGHAT, FQDESV (reference sequence). The CDR3 has 20 residues. J was trimmed by 6 bases and V by 0 bases; bases with no gene match: 18. In DNA form, the CDR3 reads TGTGCCAGCAGCTTAGCGGAGCCCGGCTCCGGGACAGGGCACCTCAATGAGCAGTTCTTC. Translating it yields CASSLAEPGSGTGHLNEQFF. Complete variable domain (other parts from reference TRBV11-1 and TRBJ2-1): EAEVAQSPRYKITEKSQAVAFWCDPISGHATLYWYRQILGQGPELLVQFQDESVVDDSQLPKDRFSAERLKGVDSTLKIQPAELGDSAMYLCASSLAEPGSGTGHLNEQFFGPGTRLTVL.

V is TRBV4-2 and J is TRBJ2-7; possible D gene TRBD2, 6 bases. The germline V gene encodes CDR1 LGHNA and CDR2 YNFKEQ. This CDR3 is 15 amino acids long. The V end was cut by 4 bases, the J end by 0 bases, with 13 bases between. CDR3 coding DNA: TGTGCCAGCAGCCCGCGCGGGGAGAGCTCCTACGAGCAGTACTTC. Protein product: CASSPRGESSYEQYF.

This clonotype was seen at least ten times. The chain employs TRBV7-9 and TRBJ2-3; D might be TRBD2 (5 bases). The CDR3 has 14 residues. CDR1 and CDR2 (germline): SEHNR, FQNEAQ (reference sequence). V was cut by 7 bases and J by 6 bases, with 17 bases left in between. CDR3 loop: CASKQLREGDTQYF. In DNA form, the CDR3 reads TGTGCCAGCAAACAACTACGGGAAGGGGATACGCAGTATTTT.

Worth noting for this clonotype: A much larger clone lies a single base off, so this may be a read error. V gene TRBV7-2 combines with J gene TRBJ2-1; D not resolved. Between the trimmed V and J ends, which lost 1 base and 8 bases, there was a span of 12 bases. Germline-derived CDR1 and CDR2 are SGHTA and FQGNSA. The CDR3 covers 14 residues. The CDR3 DNA reads TGTGCCAGCAGCTTAGTTTCTAGTAGCTATGAGCAGTTCTTC. This sequence encodes CASSLVSSSYEQFF.

This rearrangement joins TRBV12-5 to TRBJ2-6; D not certain. Germline V gene lookup returns CDR1 LGHNT and CDR2 FRNRAP. V was clipped by 1 base and J by 0 bases, with 13 bases between them. The CDR3 is made up of 18 amino acids. The CDR3 sequence: CASGLDIFPTSGANVLTF. In DNA form, the CDR3 reads TGTGCTAGTGGTTTGGACATCTTCCCTACCTCTGGGGCCAACGTCCTGACTTTC.

This chain links TRBV7-2 with TRBJ2-5; D not resolved. V lost 2 bases, J lost 13 bases, and 11 bases lay in between. CDR3 length: 11 residues. In germline, CDR1 is SGHTA, CDR2 FQGNSA. This CDR3 reads CASSLSGFWYF. DNA of the CDR3: TGTGCCAGCAGCTTAAGTGGGTTTTGGTACTTC.

This clonotype has a count of ten or more. The V and J genes are TRBV20-1 and TRBJ1-5; no clear D. CDR3 size: 14 residues. Germline V lookup: CDR1 DFQATT, CDR2 SNEGSKA (reference sequence). V was cut by 4 bases and J by 4 bases, with 14 bases left in between. The chain's CDR3 is CSATGSLVNQPQHF. DNA of the CDR3: TGCAGTGCTACTGGGTCGCTCGTGAATCAGCCCCAGCATTTT.